The entry below describes one T cell receptor beta chain. Which antigen it targets is not known. Base quality data are lacking; no much larger clone is found one base away. Using the deep immunoSEQ assay, TCR CDR3 regions were amplified from genomic DNA by multiplex PCR. For each cell subset, the extracted genomic DNA was distributed evenly across all wells of several immunoSEQ 96-well plates, and each plate served as one replicate. For unsorted PBMC, approximately 310 ng genomic DNA, equal to 30,000 or so T cell genomes, was loaded into each replicate PCR. Ten immunoSEQ deep assay plates were used to sequence the unsorted PBMC genomic DNA. The purified libraries were quantified using a Qubit 3.0 fluorometer, sized with a Bioanalyzer 2100, and then quantified again using the KAPA Library Quantification kit. Every immunoSEQ 96-well plate was sequenced on a separate single-read 150-cycle Illumina NextSeq 550 flow cell. Processing in the source paper ran as follows. Because the immunoSEQ output included only junctional sequences and no quality scores, the filtering could not be the same as the filtering used for full-length reads. To assign V/J genes and CDR3, sequences were annotated using PyIR, a Python wrapper for IgBLAST v1.9, with IMGT germline references. Reads with weak V/J assignments (E-value above 1e-6), missing CDR3, stop codons, out-of-frame junctions, or ambiguous translated residues were removed. V3J clonotypes were defined as sequences sharing an identical inferred V gene, J gene, and CDR3 amino acid sequence. The percentage overlap between two repertoires was calculated by dividing the number of shared unique clonotypes by the size of the smaller repertoire. RTK rarefaction, the Chao1 estimator, and Recon v2.1 estimates of unobserved clonotypes were used to assess repertoire richness. The immuneACCESS repertoire file appears here via TCRdb, limited to in-frame rearrangements. These files lack a portion of the clones; in checked studies, under half of the deficit traces to unresolved V genes, and the cause of the others is not known. That table supplies the V and J calls and clone size; D and trimming were determined from the DNA. The sample includes approximately 500,000 clones, with approximately 84% observed a single time. 9.5% to 15% of the sample comes from the top ten.

These data belong to a study of shared clonotypes between healthy human individuals (dated by TCRdb to about 2020). Broadly, across the study: A couple of women and a few men aged 18 to 49 years were included in the cohort. The study deeply sequenced blood TCR repertoires of about five healthy adults to estimate repertoire size and the extent of clonotype sharing between individuals. Different laboratories and diverse techniques were used to prepare libraries and sequence TCR repertoires, to increase sequencing depth and limit assay-specific biases. Between about 0.8 and 8.9 billion PBMCs per donor were obtained by leukapheresis.

A distance of 16 bases separates the germline ends of V and J, which lose 3 bases and 4 bases respectively. The germline V gene yields SGHRS for CDR1 and YFSETQ for CDR2. Measured from the cysteine to the phenylalanine, the CDR3 is 16 residues long. The CDR3 DNA has 48 bases and is translated from base 1. The donors were healthy, HIV-negative adults who had no recently reported acute infections or vaccinations. Every donor was a Caucasian adult living in Nashville, Tennessee, USA. In the unsorted samples, roughly 90 million PBMCs were counted, and genomic DNA was extracted using the QIAamp DNA Blood Mini kit. Blood was collected by leukapheresis, and PBMCs were isolated by Ficoll-Histopaque density gradient centrifugation and then cryopreserved in liquid nitrogen vapor phase. Points the paper makes about the study in general: The genetic and exposure-history diversity represented was limited by the small number of donors. Sampling was limited to blood, and TCR repertoires in tissue likely differ from TCR repertoires in blood. Pairwise subsampling indicated that sequencing depth was expected to affect the degree of clonotype sharing among donors.

In this chain, TRBV5-1 is recombined with TRBJ2-2; the D segment might be TRBD1 or TRBD2, since each matches 5 bases. The clonotype was recovered from a woman in her thirties or forties in good health. Some clones in this sample may be carry-over from other donors' samples. The sequenced sample consisted of PBMCs. The CDR3 protein sequence reads: CASSWRTKPGTGELFF. Read as DNA, the sequence is TGCGCCAGCAGCTGGAGGACAAAACCGGGCACCGGGGAGCTGTTTTTT.